The entry that follows covers one T cell receptor (beta chain) sequence. CDR1 is SEHNR and CDR2 is FQNEAQ in the germline V gene (reference sequence). The junction had 8 bases not matched to a gene; V was cut back by 5 bases and J by 4 bases. The CDR3 covers 15 residues. These data come from a study of lymphopenia after photon versus proton radiotherapy. Clones were read by immunoSEQ multiplex PCR, and TCRdb kept only the in-frame ones, dropping some. The repertoire has approximately 23,000 clones, roughly 91% of them found once; the top ten carry around 10%. The sequences come from peripheral blood, collected from a patient treated with proton-based radiotherapy. The TCR sequence derives from a man older than 75 with esophageal cancer. The rearrangement uses TRBV7-9 and TRBJ2-7; 10 nucleotides align to TRBD1. The CDR3, as DNA: TGTGCCAGCAGCCACCCGGGACAGGGGCTATACGAGCAGTACTTC. This translates into CASSHPGQGLYEQYF.